The 18 T cell receptor beta chains below all came from one sample that was sequenced in a study of STAT5B mutations in CD4+ large granular lymphocyte leukemia. Libraries were prepared by immunoSEQ multiplex PCR; TCRdb keeps only in-frame clonotypes and omits some of them. The sample contains some 30,000 clones, around four fifths of which appear only once. Sequencing was done on a sample of CD4+ T cells from blood buffy coats. The source of these receptors is a human donor in good health.

The chain combines TRBV5-5 with TRBJ1-5, with D possibly being TRBD1 (6 bases). The CDR3 is 16 amino acids. Trimming removed 2 bases from V and 1 base from J, with 13 bases in between. Germline lookup yields CDR1 SGHKS and CDR2 YYEKEE (reference sequence). In DNA, the CDR3 is TGTGCCAGCAGCTTTTTCCCACAGGGCAGCAATCAGCCCCAGCATTTT. Its translation is CASSFFPQGSNQPQHF.

The chain links TRBV7-9 to TRBJ2-5; either TRBD1 or TRBD2 may fit D (6 bases each). Trimming stripped 7 bases from V and 0 bases from J, with 21 bases between. This CDR3 region has 17 residues. The germline CDR1 and CDR2 sequences are SEHNR and FQNEAQ (reference sequence). CDR3 sequence: CASNRGQGMGYQETQYF. CDR3 in DNA: TGTGCCAGCAACCGGGGGCAGGGGATGGGGTACCAAGAGACCCAGTACTTC.

This rearrangement joins TRBV6-1 to TRBJ2-7; possibly TRBD2 for D (5 bases). The DNA end is a closer match to TRBJ2-5, so the J assignment may be wrong. Germline V gives CDR1 MNHNS, CDR2 SASEGT. The CDR3 contains 15 residues. Here the CDR3 DNA reads TGTGCCAGCAGTGAAGGTTGGAGGCTAGGCGAGACCCAGTACTTC. Its protein product is CASSEGWRLGETQYF.

The J gene is TRBJ2-5, the V gene TRBV18; TRBD1 or TRBD2 may be the D gene (5 bases each). CDR3 length: 13 amino acids. V lost 4 bases, J lost 5 bases, and 11 bases lay in between. The germline V gene has CDR1 KGHSH and CDR2 LQKENI. The CDR3 DNA sequence: TGTGCCAGCTCACTAGGGACGACGGAGACCCAGTACTTC. Translating it yields CASSLGTTETQYF.

The genes are TRBV7-2 and TRBJ1-5; D gene ambiguous. V gave up 5 bases and J gave up 7 bases, with 12 bases separating them. The germline V gene has CDR1 SGHTA and CDR2 FQGNSA. This CDR3 comprises 13 residues. CDR3 region: CASSPHVGQPQHF. As DNA, the CDR3 is TGTGCCAGCAGCCCTCATGTTGGGCAGCCCCAGCATTTT.

This chain connects TRBV19 to TRBJ2-2, with D possibly matching TRBD1 (5 bases). CDR1 and CDR2 from the germline V gene are LNHDA and SQIVND (reference sequence). With 3 bases removed from V and 6 bases from J, the gap between germline ends came to 8 bases. The CDR3 covers 13 residues. The CDR3 DNA follows: TGTGCCAGTAGTATGGGGCTTTCCGGGGAGCTGTTTTTT. Translated: CASSMGLSGELFF.

The rearrangement joins TRBV11-2 to TRBJ2-7, with D unresolved. Trimming shortened V by 5 bases and J by 4 bases, and 15 bases separated the two germline ends. Germline V lookup: CDR1 SGHAT, CDR2 FQNNGV. The CDR3 sequence is 14 residues long. The CDR3 reads CASSRQVGLYEQYF. The CDR3 bases are TGTGCCAGCAGCCGCCAAGTCGGTCTGTACGAGCAGTACTTC.

V usage is TRBV4-3 and J usage is TRBJ2-7; TRBD1 might be the D (5 bases). V gave up 0 bases and J gave up 0 bases, with 12 bases separating them. CDR1 LGHNA and CDR2 YSLEER come from the germline V gene. CDR3 length: 16 residues. The CDR3 reads CASSQDLDSASYEQYF. The DNA for the CDR3 is TGCGCCAGCAGCCAAGATCTCGACAGTGCCTCCTACGAGCAGTACTTC.

The J gene is TRBJ1-2, the V gene TRBV28; D unclear. Germline CDR1 reads MDHEN; CDR2 reads SYDVKM. The CDR3 runs 15 residues. V lost 4 bases, J lost 0 bases, and 12 bases lay in between. The CDR3 spells CASSSFWGSNYGYTF. For the CDR3, the DNA is TGTGCCAGCAGTTCTTTTTGGGGTTCTAACTATGGCTACACCTTC.

The chain uses TRBV11-3 and TRBJ2-2; 11 bases are a match to TRBD1. Trimming removed 4 bases from V and 5 bases from J; junction bases left unmatched: 3. Germline V gene data show CDR1 as SGHNT and CDR2 as YENEEA. The CDR3 consists of 15 residues. CDR3 coding DNA: TGTGCCAGCAGCTGGGGACAGGGGGGTACCGGGGAGCTGTTTTTT. This encodes CASSWGQGGTGELFF.

The chain uses TRBV2 and TRBJ1-2; D remains unclear. V gave up 7 bases and J gave up 4 bases, with 13 bases separating them. The CDR3 is made up of 13 amino acids. Germline-derived CDR1 and CDR2 are SNHLY and FYNNEI. The CDR3 DNA sequence: TGTGCCAGCAAGGCGGAGGGTCCCTATGGCTACACCTTC. This gives the protein CASKAEGPYGYTF.

This clone was counted only a few times. The rearrangement links TRBV18 to TRBJ2-5; unclear D gene. Germline CDR1 reads KGHSH; CDR2 reads LQKENI. V lost 1 base and J 3 bases, leaving 6 bases between the germline ends. The CDR3 contains 13 residues. The CDR3 protein is CASSPRFKETQYF. Written as DNA, the CDR3 is TGTGCCAGCTCACCACGCTTCAAAGAGACCCAGTACTTC.

The chain is built from TRBV30 and TRBJ2-2; D might be TRBD1 (7 bases). Germline V lookup: CDR1 GTSNPN, CDR2 SVGIG (reference sequence). V lost 4 bases to trimming and J lost 3 bases, with 15 bases between them. This CDR3 region has 15 residues. The CDR3 here is CAWKGAGMDTGELFF. CDR3 sequence (DNA): TGTGCCTGGAAGGGGGCGGGGATGGACACCGGGGAGCTGTTTTTT. The entire variable domain, with the rest obtained from reference TRBV30 and TRBJ2-2, is as follows: SQTIHQWPATLVQPVGSPLSLECTVEGTSNPNLYWYRQAAGRGLQLLFYSVGIGQISSEVPQNLSASRPQDRQFILSSKKLLLSDSGFYLCAWKGAGMDTGELFFGEGSRLTVL.

The CDR3 DNA reads as TGTGCCAGCAGCAAAGGGGGGCGGGGGACATCCTACGAGCAGTACTTC. This gives the protein CASSKGGRGTSYEQYF. The chain carries TRBV21-1 and TRBJ2-7; the DNA was not compared with TRBD2, the D call given in the table. TRBV21-1 is flagged as a pseudogene. This CDR3 is 16 amino acids long.

This clone has only a few counts. The V gene is TRBV30, the J gene TRBJ1-2; D is perhaps TRBD1 (6 bases). Germline assignment: CDR1 GTSNPN and CDR2 SVGIG (reference sequence). This CDR3 contains 12 residues. V lost 0 bases, J lost 7 bases, and 9 bases lay in between. Here the CDR3 reads CAWSVGGAGYTF. CDR3 nucleotides: TGTGCCTGGAGTGTAGGGGGGGCTGGCTACACCTTC.

The chain uses TRBV15 and TRBJ2-7; the D is unclear. This CDR3 contains 14 residues. The V gene lost 1 base and the J gene lost 5 bases, with 12 bases spanning the gap. Germline V gene sequence: CDR1 LNHNV, CDR2 YYDKDF (reference sequence). The CDR3 coding sequence is TGTGCCACCAGCAGAGGTCCGGGTGGGGACGAGCAGTACTTC. It is translated as CATSRGPGGDEQYF.

The CDR3: CASRTSGSTDTQYF. CDR3 coding DNA: TGTGCCAGCAGGACTAGCGGGAGCACAGATACGCAGTATTTT. The chain employs TRBV6-1 and TRBJ2-3; 10 nucleotides agree with TRBD2. The V gene end was trimmed by 6 bases and the J gene end by 0 bases; junction bases not matched to a gene: 0. CDR1 is MNHNS, CDR2 SASEGT, per germline. CDR3 length: 14 amino acids.

The rearrangement joins TRBV5-1 to TRBJ1-1, with unresolved D. The V end was cut by 1 base, the J end by 5 bases, with 9 bases between. There are 13 residues in the CDR3. CDR1 SGHRS and CDR2 YFSETQ come from the germline V gene. The CDR3 reads CASSLSGVTEAFF. The DNA for the CDR3 is TGCGCCAGCAGCTTGTCTGGGGTGACTGAAGCTTTCTTT.